Below are 22 T cell receptor beta chains sequenced from a single sample in a study of blood T cell repertoires in COVID-19. Sequenced by immunoSEQ multiplex PCR; TCRdb stores in-frame clones only, minus some. This repertoire shows roughly 68,000 clones, 80% to 90% found once; its top ten account for roughly 5%. The sequenced material came from peripheral blood. These receptors all stem from a woman aged 45 to 65 with active COVID-19.

This chain links TRBV6-6 with TRBJ2-1, with TRBD2 matching 9 bases. With V trimmed by 6 bases and J by 8 bases, 11 bases remained unmatched. The CDR3 loop spans 15 amino acids. Germline V gene data show CDR1 as MNHNY and CDR2 as SVGAGI (reference sequence). The CDR3 DNA reads as TGTGCCAGCAGATTACTAGCGGGCTTCAAGGATGAGCAGTTCTTC. It codes for CASRLLAGFKDEQFF.

This chain uses TRBV11-2 with TRBJ2-3; 9 nucleotides line up with TRBD1. CDR3 size: 16 residues. Trimming took 5 bases from V and 4 from J; bases not matched to a gene: 10. CDR1 SGHAT and CDR2 FQNNGV come from the germline V gene. The CDR3 protein is CASSHSGTGIADTQYF. CDR3 bases: TGTGCCAGCAGCCACAGCGGGACAGGGATCGCAGATACGCAGTATTTT.

This chain uses TRBV4-1 with TRBJ1-2; D unclear. This CDR3 spans 14 amino acids. With 4 bases removed from V and 0 bases from J, the gap between germline ends came to 9 bases. Germline V gives CDR1 MGHRA, CDR2 YSYEKL. The CDR3 here is CASSPTGTNYGYTF. As DNA, the CDR3 is TGCGCCAGCAGCCCGACGGGAACTAACTATGGCTACACCTTC.

As regards this clone: This same CDR3 is encoded by further DNA sequences in the sample. The chain carries TRBV5-1 and TRBJ1-4; D possibly corresponds to TRBD1 (5 bases). There are 14 residues in the CDR3. Germline-derived CDR1 and CDR2 are SGHRS and YFSETQ. Trimming left V 4 bases short and J 7 bases short, with 14 bases between. The CDR3 sequence: CASSQQGIGEKLFF. As DNA, the CDR3 is TGCGCCAGCAGCCAGCAGGGCATCGGTGAAAAACTGTTTTTT.

The V gene is TRBV5-1, the J gene TRBJ2-7, with TRBD1 identical over 9 bases. This CDR3 spans 17 amino acids. After removal of 4 bases from V and 3 bases from J, the junction contained 14 bases not matched to a gene. The germline CDR1 and CDR2 sequences are SGHRS and YFSETQ. The CDR3 protein is CASSLDPGTGRHYEQYF. CDR3 nucleotide sequence: TGCGCCAGCAGCCTGGACCCCGGGACAGGGAGACACTACGAGCAGTACTTC.

CDR3 in amino acids: CASSEQGASGNTIYF. In DNA form, the CDR3 reads TGTGCCAGCTCCGAACAGGGGGCGTCCGGAAACACCATATATTTT. V and J are TRBV18 and TRBJ1-3; 9 positions agree with TRBD1. The junction had 7 bases not matched to a gene; V was cut back by 6 bases and J by 4 bases. The CDR3 covers 15 residues. The germline CDR1 and CDR2 sequences are KGHSH and LQKENI.

The rearrangement links TRBV5-1 to TRBJ1-4; 10 nucleotides match TRBD1. There are 16 residues in the CDR3. V gave up 0 bases and J gave up 8 bases; unmatched junction bases: 7. Germline V lookup: CDR1 SGHRS, CDR2 YFSETQ. CDR3 amino acids: CASSLGDRGEGEKLFF. In nucleotides, the CDR3 is TGCGCCAGCAGCTTGGGGGACAGGGGAGAAGGCGAAAAACTGTTTTTT.

The CDR3 DNA reads TGTGCCACCAGTGATCCACCTACTCAGACAGGTAGTGCAGATACGCAGTATTTT. It specifies CATSDPPTQTGSADTQYF. J is TRBJ2-3 and V is TRBV24-1, with D tentatively TRBD1 (6 bases). Trimming took 3 bases from V and 4 from J, leaving 22 bases between them. The CDR3 has 18 residues. CDR1 and CDR2 (germline): KGHDR, SFDVKD.

The V call is TRBV14, the J call TRBJ2-2; 13 positions match TRBD2. This CDR3 is 18 amino acids long. V lost 0 bases to trimming and J lost 5 bases; unmatched junction nucleotides: 6. Germline V lookup: CDR1 SGHDN, CDR2 FVKESK. The CDR3: CASSQERTSGRGTGELFF. CDR3 coding DNA: TGTGCCAGCAGCCAAGAGAGGACTAGCGGGAGAGGTACCGGGGAGCTGTTTTTT.

This chain connects TRBV5-1 to TRBJ2-3; the D gene is possibly TRBD2 (6 bases). Germline V gene lookup returns CDR1 SGHRS and CDR2 YFSETQ. Between the trimmed V and J ends, which lost 2 bases and 1 base, there was a span of 14 bases. The CDR3 is made up of 16 amino acids. This chain's CDR3 is CASSFLRLDGTDTQYF. The CDR3 coding sequence is TGCGCCAGCAGCTTCCTTAGACTAGACGGCACAGATACGCAGTATTTT.

The V gene is TRBV19, the J gene TRBJ2-7; D may be TRBD1 (6 bases). The CDR3 length is 14 residues. Germline assignment: CDR1 LNHDA and CDR2 SQIVND (reference sequence). V lost 3 bases and J 3 bases, leaving 12 bases between the germline ends. The CDR3 nucleotides are TGTGCCAGTAGTATCAGCACAGGGATCTACGAGCAGTACTTC. Translating it yields CASSISTGIYEQYF.

The chain joins TRBV14 to TRBJ2-2, with a possible D match to TRBD2 (6 bases). CDR1 SGHDN and CDR2 FVKESK come from the germline V gene. CDR3 length equals 16 residues. V lost 0 bases, J lost 4 bases, and 12 bases lay in between. This chain's CDR3 is CASSQDLGRSTGELFF. CDR3 nucleotides: TGTGCCAGCAGCCAAGATCTGGGGAGGAGCACCGGGGAGCTGTTTTTT.

This chain connects TRBV6-6 to TRBJ1-1; 9 nucleotides match TRBD1. Germline CDR1 reads MNHNY; CDR2 reads SVGAGI (reference sequence). The CDR3 is 15 amino acids. With V trimmed by 6 bases and J by 1 base, 6 bases remained unmatched. CDR3 in amino acids: CASRNTGGWNTEAFF. DNA for the CDR3: TGTGCCAGCAGAAACACAGGGGGCTGGAACACTGAAGCTTTCTTT.

This chain links TRBV2 with TRBJ2-7; 12 bases match TRBD2. The ends lost 7 bases at V and 1 base at J; junction bases unmatched: 8. This CDR3 comprises 16 residues. Germline V gene sequence: CDR1 SNHLY, CDR2 FYNNEI. CDR3 DNA sequence: TGTGCCAGCAAATTGACTAGCGGGAGTACGTCCTACGAGCAGTACTTC. Translation: CASKLTSGSTSYEQYF.

This chain uses TRBV6-5 with TRBJ2-7; possibly TRBD2 for D (5 bases). V was pared by 7 bases and J by 4 bases, with 20 bases between. The CDR3 contains 15 residues. The germline CDR1 and CDR2 sequences are MNHEY and SVGAGI. CDR3 residues: CASTLSGGTTYEQYF. CDR3 bases: TGTGCCAGCACTCTCAGCGGCGGAACAACTTACGAGCAGTACTTC.

The rearrangement joins TRBV5-1 to TRBJ2-7, with 8 bases identical to TRBD2. Germline V lookup: CDR1 SGHRS, CDR2 YFSETQ. This CDR3 comprises 15 residues. Losses at the gene ends were 0 bases for V and 6 bases for J; bases not matched to a gene: 8. The CDR3 reads CASSLDTSGGSEQYF. The CDR3 DNA reads as TGCGCCAGCAGCTTGGACACTAGCGGAGGGAGCGAGCAGTACTTC.

This sequence joins TRBV14 and TRBJ2-5, with TRBD2 identical over 11 bases. V shed 3 bases, J shed 4 bases, and the junction held 7 bases outside the gene matches. This CDR3 is 16 amino acids long. Germline CDR1 SGHDN, CDR2 FVKESK. The CDR3 DNA reads TGTGCCAGCAGCCATGGGCTAGCGGGAGGAGGAGAGACCCAGTACTTC. It is translated as CASSHGLAGGGETQYF.

This chain uses TRBV24-1 with TRBJ1-5; D gene unclear. V was clipped by 4 bases and J by 7 bases, with 13 bases between them. Germline V gene sequence: CDR1 KGHDR, CDR2 SFDVKD. The CDR3 totals 14 residues. The CDR3 sequence is CATSDDPNLQPQHF. CDR3 bases: TGTGCCACCAGTGACGATCCGAACTTGCAGCCCCAGCATTTT.

The chain carries TRBV6-4 and TRBJ2-1; TRBD2 matches at 9 bases. The V gene end was trimmed by 2 bases and the J gene end by 3 bases; junction bases not matched to a gene: 5. The CDR3 totals 16 residues. Germline lookup yields CDR1 MRHNA and CDR2 SNTAGT. The CDR3 loop is CASSDVAGAGYNEQFF. CDR3 DNA: TGTGCCAGCAGTGACGTAGCGGGAGCAGGCTACAATGAGCAGTTCTTC.

Here the CDR3 reads CASSLRGECLDTQYF. The CDR3 bases are TGTGCCAGCAGCTTACGGGGTGAGTGTCTAGATACGCAGTATTTT. The chain recombines TRBV11-2 with TRBJ2-3; perhaps TRBD2 as D (5 bases). Germline V gene data show CDR1 as SGHAT and CDR2 as FQNNGV. CDR3 length: 15 residues. V lost 2 bases and J lost 5, with 14 bases in between.

V is TRBV4-1 and J is TRBJ2-2; 9 bases align to TRBD2. Germline V gene data show CDR1 as MGHRA and CDR2 as YSYEKL. The length of the CDR3 is 16 residues. Trimming at V came to 0 bases and at J to 1 base, leaving 0 bases not matched to a gene. The CDR3 DNA is TGCGCCAGCAGCCAAGAAGCGGGAGGGAACACCGGGGAGCTGTTTTTT. Translating it yields CASSQEAGGNTGELFF.

The chain joins TRBV28 to TRBJ2-1; D might be TRBD1 (6 bases). Trimming shortened V by 10 bases and J by 2 bases, and 15 bases separated the two germline ends. This CDR3 has 14 amino acids. The germline V gene has CDR1 MDHEN and CDR2 SYDVKM. The DNA of the CDR3 is TGTGCCACCACAGTTTCAGGGGCCTACAATGAGCAGTTCTTC. Translated, it gives CATTVSGAYNEQFF.